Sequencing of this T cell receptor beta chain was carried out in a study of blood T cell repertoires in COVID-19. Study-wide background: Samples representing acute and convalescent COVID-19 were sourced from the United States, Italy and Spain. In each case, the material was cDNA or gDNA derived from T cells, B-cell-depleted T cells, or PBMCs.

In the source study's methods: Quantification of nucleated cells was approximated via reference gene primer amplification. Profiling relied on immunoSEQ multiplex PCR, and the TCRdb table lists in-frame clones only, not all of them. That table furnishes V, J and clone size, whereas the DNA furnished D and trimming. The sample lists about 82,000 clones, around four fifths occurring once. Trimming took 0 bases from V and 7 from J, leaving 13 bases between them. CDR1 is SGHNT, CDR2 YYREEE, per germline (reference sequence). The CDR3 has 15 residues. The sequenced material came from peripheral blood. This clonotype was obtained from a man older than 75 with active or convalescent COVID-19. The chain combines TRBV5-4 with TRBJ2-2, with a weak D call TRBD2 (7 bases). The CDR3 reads CASSLDRGAGGELFF. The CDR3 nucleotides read TGTGCCAGCAGCTTGGACCGGGGGGCCGGCGGGGAGCTGTTTTTT. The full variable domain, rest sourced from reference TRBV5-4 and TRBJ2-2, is ETGVTQSPTHLIKTRGQQVTLRCSSQSGHNTVSWYQQALGQGPQFIFQYYREEENGRGNFPPRFSGLQFPNYSSELNVNALELDDSALYLCASSLDRGAGGELFFGEGSRLTVL.